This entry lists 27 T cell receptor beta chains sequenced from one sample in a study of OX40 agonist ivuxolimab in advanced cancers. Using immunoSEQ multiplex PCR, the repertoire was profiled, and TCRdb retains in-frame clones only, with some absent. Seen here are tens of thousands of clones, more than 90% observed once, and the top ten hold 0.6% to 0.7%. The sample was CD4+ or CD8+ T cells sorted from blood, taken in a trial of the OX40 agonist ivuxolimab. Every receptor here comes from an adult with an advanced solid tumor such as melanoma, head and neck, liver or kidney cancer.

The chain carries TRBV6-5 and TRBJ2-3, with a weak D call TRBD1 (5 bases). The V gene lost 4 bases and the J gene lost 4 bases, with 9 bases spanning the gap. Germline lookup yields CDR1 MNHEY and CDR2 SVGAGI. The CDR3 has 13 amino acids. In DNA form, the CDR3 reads TGTGCCAGCAGTTCACAGGTCCCAGATACGCAGTATTTT. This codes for CASSSQVPDTQYF.

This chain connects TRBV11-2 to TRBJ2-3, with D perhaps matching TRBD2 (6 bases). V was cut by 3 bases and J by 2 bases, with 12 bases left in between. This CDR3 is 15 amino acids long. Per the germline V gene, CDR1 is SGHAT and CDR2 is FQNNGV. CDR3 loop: CASSFAGLYTDTQYF. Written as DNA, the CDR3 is TGTGCCAGCAGCTTTGCTGGACTATACACAGATACGCAGTATTTT.

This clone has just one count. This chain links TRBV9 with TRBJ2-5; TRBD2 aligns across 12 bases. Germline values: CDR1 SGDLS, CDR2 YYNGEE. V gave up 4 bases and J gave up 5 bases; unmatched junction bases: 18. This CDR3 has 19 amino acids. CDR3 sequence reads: CASSPRGGSSGGALETQYF. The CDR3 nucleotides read TGTGCCAGCAGCCCCCGGGGAGGGTCTAGCGGGGGGGCGCTGGAGACCCAGTACTTC. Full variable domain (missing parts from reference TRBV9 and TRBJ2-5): DSGVTQTPKHLITATGQRVTLRCSPRSGDLSVYWYQQSLDQGLQFLIQYYNGEERAKGNILERFSAQQFPDLHSELNLSSLELGDSALYFCASSPRGGSSGGALETQYFGPGTRLLVL.

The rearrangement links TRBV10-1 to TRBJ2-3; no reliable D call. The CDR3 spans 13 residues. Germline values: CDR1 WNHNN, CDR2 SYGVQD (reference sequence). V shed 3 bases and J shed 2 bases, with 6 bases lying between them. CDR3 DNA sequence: TGCGCCAGCAGTGAACATCTCACAGATACGCAGTATTTT. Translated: CASSEHLTDTQYF.

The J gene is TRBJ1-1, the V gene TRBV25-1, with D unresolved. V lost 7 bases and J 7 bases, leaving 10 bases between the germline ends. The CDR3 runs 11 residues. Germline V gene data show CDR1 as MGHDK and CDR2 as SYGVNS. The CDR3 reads CASKSIGEAFF. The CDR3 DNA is TGTGCCAGCAAAAGCATTGGTGAAGCTTTCTTT.

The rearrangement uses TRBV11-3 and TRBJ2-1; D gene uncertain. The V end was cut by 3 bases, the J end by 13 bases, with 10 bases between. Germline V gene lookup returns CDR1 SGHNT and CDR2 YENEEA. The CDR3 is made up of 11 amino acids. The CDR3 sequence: CASSFSWYQFF. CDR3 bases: TGTGCCAGCAGCTTTAGTTGGTATCAGTTCTTC. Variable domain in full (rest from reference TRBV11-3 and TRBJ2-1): EAGVVQSPRYKIIEKKQPVAFWCNPISGHNTLYWYLQNLGQGPELLIRYENEEAVDDSQLPKDRFSAERLKGVDSTLKIQPAELGDSAVYLCASSFSWYQFFGPGTRLTVL.

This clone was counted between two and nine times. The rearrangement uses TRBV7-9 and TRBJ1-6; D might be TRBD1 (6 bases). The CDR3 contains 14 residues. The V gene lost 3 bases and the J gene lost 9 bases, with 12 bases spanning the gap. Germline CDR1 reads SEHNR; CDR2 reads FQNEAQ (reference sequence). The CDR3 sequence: CASSFGQPLSPLHF. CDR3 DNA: TGTGCCAGCAGCTTTGGACAGCCCCTTTCACCCCTCCACTTT.

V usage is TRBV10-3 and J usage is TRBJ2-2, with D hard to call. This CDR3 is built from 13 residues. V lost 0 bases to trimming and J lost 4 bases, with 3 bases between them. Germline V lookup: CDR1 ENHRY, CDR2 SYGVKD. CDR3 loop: CAISESSTGELFF. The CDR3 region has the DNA TGTGCCATCAGTGAGTCGAGCACCGGGGAGCTGTTTTTT.

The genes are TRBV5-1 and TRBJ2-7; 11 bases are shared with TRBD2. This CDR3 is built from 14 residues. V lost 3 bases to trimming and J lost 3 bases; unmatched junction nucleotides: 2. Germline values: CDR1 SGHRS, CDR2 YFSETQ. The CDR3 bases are TGCGCCAGCAGCTACGGGACTAGCGGCTACGAGCAGTACTTC. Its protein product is CASSYGTSGYEQYF.

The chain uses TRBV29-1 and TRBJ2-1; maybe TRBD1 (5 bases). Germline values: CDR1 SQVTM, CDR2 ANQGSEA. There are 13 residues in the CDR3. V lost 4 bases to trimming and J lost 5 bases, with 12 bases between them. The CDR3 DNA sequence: TGCAGCGTTGGGGGCCTTAGAAACAATGAGCAGTTCTTC. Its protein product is CSVGGLRNNEQFF.

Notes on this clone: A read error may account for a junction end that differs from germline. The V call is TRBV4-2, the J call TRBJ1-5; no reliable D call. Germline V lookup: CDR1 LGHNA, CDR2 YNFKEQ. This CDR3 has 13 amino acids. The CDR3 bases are TGTGCTAGCAGCCAAGCCGGGAATCAGCCCCAGCATTTT. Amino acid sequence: CASSQAGNQPQHF.

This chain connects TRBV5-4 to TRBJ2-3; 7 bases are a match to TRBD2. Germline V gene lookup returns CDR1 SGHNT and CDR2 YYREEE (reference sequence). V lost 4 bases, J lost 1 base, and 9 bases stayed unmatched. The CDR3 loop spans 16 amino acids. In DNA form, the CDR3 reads TGTGCCAGCAGCCCCAAGGCTGGGGGGGGCACAGATACGCAGTATTTT. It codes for CASSPKAGGGTDTQYF.

This CDR3 reads CASSILTGTVTEAFF. The CDR3, as DNA: TGTGCCAGTAGTATACTAACCGGGACGGTGACTGAAGCTTTCTTT. The V gene is TRBV19, the J gene TRBJ1-1, with D possibly being TRBD1 (5 bases). The germline V and J ends were trimmed by 2 bases and 5 bases, with 15 bases remaining between them. CDR3 length equals 15 residues. Looked up from germline, CDR1 is LNHDA and CDR2 is SQIVND (reference sequence).

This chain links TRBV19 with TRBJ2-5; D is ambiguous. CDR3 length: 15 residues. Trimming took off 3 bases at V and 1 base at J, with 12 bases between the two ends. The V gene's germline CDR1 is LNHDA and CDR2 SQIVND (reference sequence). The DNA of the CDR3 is TGTGCCAGTAGTATTAGCATGGGGATCCAAGAGACCCAGTACTTC. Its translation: CASSISMGIQETQYF.

In DNA form, the CDR3 reads TGTGCCAGCAGCTTAGCGGCATCTAGCACAGATACGCAGTATTTT. Translating gives CASSLAASSTDTQYF. This sequence joins TRBV7-9 and TRBJ2-3; D uncertain. Germline V lookup: CDR1 SEHNR, CDR2 FQNEAQ (reference sequence). The CDR3 totals 15 residues. V gave up 0 bases and J gave up 0 bases, with 7 bases separating them.

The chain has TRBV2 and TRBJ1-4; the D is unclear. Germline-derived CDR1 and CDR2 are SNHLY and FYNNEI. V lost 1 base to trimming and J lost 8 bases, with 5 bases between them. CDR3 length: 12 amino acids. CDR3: CASSEGGEKLFF. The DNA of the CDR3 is TGTGCCAGCAGTGAAGGTGGGGAAAAACTGTTTTTT.

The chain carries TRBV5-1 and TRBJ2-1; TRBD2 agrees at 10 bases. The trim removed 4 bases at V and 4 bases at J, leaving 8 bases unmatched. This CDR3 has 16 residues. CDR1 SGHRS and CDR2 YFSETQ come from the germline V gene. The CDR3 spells CASSIGTSADYNEQFF. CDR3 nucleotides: TGCGCCAGCAGCATCGGGACTAGCGCGGATTACAATGAGCAGTTCTTC.

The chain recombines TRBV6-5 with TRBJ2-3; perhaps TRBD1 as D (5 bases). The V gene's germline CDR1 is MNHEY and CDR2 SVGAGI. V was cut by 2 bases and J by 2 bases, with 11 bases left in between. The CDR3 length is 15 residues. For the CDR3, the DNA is TGTGCCAGCAGTTACGGCGGACATACCACAGATACGCAGTATTTT. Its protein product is CASSYGGHTTDTQYF.

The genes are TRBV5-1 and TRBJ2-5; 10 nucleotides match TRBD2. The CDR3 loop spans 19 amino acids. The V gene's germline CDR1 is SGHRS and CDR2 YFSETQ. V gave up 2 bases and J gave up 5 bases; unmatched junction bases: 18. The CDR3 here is CASSFRASGRIGGAETQYF. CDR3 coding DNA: TGCGCCAGCAGCTTCCGGGCTAGCGGGAGAATAGGGGGGGCGGAGACCCAGTACTTC. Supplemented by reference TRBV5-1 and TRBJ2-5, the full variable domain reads KAGVTQTPRYLIKTRGQQVTLSCSPISGHRSVSWYQQTPGQGLQFLFEYFSETQRNKGNFPGRFSGRQFSNSRSEMNVSTLELGDSALYLCASSFRASGRIGGAETQYFGPGTRLLVL.

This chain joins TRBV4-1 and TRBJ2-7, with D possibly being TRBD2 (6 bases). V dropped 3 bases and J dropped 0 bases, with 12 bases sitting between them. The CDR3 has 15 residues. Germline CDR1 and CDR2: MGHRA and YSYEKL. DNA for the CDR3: TGCGCCAGCAGCCAGGGGGGTGGGAGCTCCTACGAGCAGTACTTC. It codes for CASSQGGGSSYEQYF.

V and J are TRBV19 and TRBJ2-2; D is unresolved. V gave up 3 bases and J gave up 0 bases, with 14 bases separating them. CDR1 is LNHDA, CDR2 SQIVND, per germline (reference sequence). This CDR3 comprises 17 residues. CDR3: CASSIRGRIANTGELFF. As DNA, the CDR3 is TGTGCCAGTAGTATCCGAGGACGGATCGCGAACACCGGGGAGCTGTTTTTT.

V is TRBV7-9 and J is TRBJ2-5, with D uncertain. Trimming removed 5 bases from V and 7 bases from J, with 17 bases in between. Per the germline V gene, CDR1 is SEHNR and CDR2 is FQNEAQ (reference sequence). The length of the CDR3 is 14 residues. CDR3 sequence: CASSPEVGSATQYF. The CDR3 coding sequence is TGTGCCAGCAGCCCCGAGGTGGGGTCGGCGACCCAGTACTTC.

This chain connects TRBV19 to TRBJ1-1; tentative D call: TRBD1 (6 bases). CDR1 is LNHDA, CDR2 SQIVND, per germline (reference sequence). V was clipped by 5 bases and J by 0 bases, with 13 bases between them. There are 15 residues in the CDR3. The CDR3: CASSPPGALNTEAFF. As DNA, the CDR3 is TGTGCCAGTAGTCCCCCAGGGGCCCTGAACACTGAAGCTTTCTTT.

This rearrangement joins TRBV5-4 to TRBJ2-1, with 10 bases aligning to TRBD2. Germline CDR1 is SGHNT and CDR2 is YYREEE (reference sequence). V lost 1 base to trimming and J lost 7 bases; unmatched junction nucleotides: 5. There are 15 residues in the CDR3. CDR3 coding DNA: TGTGCCAGCAGCTTGTCGGGACTAGCGATGAATGAGCAGTTCTTC. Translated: CASSLSGLAMNEQFF.

The DNA of the CDR3 is TGTGCCAGCAGGACTTTGGGGAGCTCGTGGAGTGCCTACAATGAGCAGTTCTTC. Translated: CASRTLGSSWSAYNEQFF. The J gene is TRBJ2-1, the V gene TRBV27, with TRBD2 as a possible D gene (5 bases). Per the germline V gene, CDR1 is MNHEY and CDR2 is SMNVEV (reference sequence). V shed 6 bases and J shed 2 bases, with 23 bases lying between them. The length of the CDR3 is 18 residues.

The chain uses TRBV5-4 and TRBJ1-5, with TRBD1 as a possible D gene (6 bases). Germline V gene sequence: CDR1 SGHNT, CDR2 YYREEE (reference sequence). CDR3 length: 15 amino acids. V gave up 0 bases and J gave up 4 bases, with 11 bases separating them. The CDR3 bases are TGTGCCAGCAGCTTGGCGGGACACCCGAATCAGCCCCAGCATTTT. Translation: CASSLAGHPNQPQHF.

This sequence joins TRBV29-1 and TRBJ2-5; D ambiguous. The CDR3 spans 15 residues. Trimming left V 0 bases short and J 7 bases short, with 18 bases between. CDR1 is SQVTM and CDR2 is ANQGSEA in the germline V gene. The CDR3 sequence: CSVEDSPLGRGTQYF. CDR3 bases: TGCAGCGTTGAAGACTCCCCACTCGGTCGAGGGACCCAGTACTTC. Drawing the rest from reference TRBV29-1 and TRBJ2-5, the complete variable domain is SAVISQKPSRDICQRGTSLTIQCQVDSQVTMMFWYRQQPGQSLTLIATANQGSEATYESGFVIDKFPISRPNLTFSTLTVSNMSPEDSSIYLCSVEDSPLGRGTQYFGPGTRLLVL.